One sample yielded the 13 T cell receptor beta chains listed below, sequenced in a study of HIV-infected patients and healthy controls. The repertoire came from unfractionated whole blood and reflected all unsorted peripheral T cells. Reverse transcription used 500 to 550 ng RNA and constant-region primers for alpha and beta. Each of the alpha and beta chains got its own library through chain-specific third strand synthesis with indices. TCRdb itself ran the 5' RACE reads through MiXCR, one entry per CDR3 protein. The sample has some 25,000 distinct CDR3 sequences; 8.5% are singletons. The specimen was blood. These receptors all come from an adult in good health.

This sequence joins TRBV28 and TRBJ2-7, with TRBD2 identical over 7 bases. Germline V gene data show CDR1 as MDHEN and CDR2 as SYDVKM. The CDR3 runs 14 residues. J was trimmed by 4 bases and V by 4 bases; bases with no gene match: 7. This chain's CDR3 is CASSYQGGNYEQYF. Written as DNA, the CDR3 is TGTGCCAGCAGTTATCAGGGAGGGAATTACGAGCAGTACTTC.

The chain has TRBV4-3 and TRBJ2-3; possibly TRBD1 for D (5 bases). The CDR3 sequence is 15 residues long. V lost 1 base and J 3 bases, leaving 11 bases between the germline ends. CDR1 and CDR2 (germline): LGHNA, YSLEER. CDR3 in amino acids: CASSQGQWRTDTQYF. The CDR3 DNA reads as TGCGCCAGCAGCCAAGGACAGTGGCGAACAGATACGCAGTATTTT.

Many counts were recorded for this clonotype. The V and J genes are TRBV18 and TRBJ2-3, with a tentative D call TRBD1 (6 bases). The ends were cut back, 4 bases at V and 2 bases at J, with 19 bases in the middle. From germline, CDR1 is KGHSH and CDR2 LQKENI. This CDR3 contains 17 residues. The chain's CDR3 is CASSRFEGPGATDTQYF. CDR3 DNA: TGTGCCAGCTCACGCTTCGAGGGCCCAGGGGCCACAGATACGCAGTATTTT.

This clonotype was recorded many times. The chain joins TRBV15 to TRBJ2-1, with D perhaps matching TRBD2 (6 bases). V lost 8 bases and J 2 bases, leaving 13 bases between the germline ends. The germline V gene has CDR1 LNHNV and CDR2 YYDKDF (reference sequence). The CDR3 contains 14 residues. The CDR3 DNA reads TGTGCCACCCGTTACCGGGGGACCTACAATGAGCAGTTCTTC. Translating gives CATRYRGTYNEQFF. Drawing the rest from reference TRBV15 and TRBJ2-1, the complete variable domain is DAMVIQNPRYQVTQFGKPVTLSCSQTLNHNVMYWYQQKSSQAPKLLFHYYDKDFNNEADTPDNFQSRRPNTSFCFLDIRSPGLGDTAMYLCATRYRGTYNEQFFGPGTRLTVL.

This clonotype was seen more than once but under ten times. The chain has TRBV4-2 and TRBJ1-3; no clear D. The germline CDR1 and CDR2 sequences are LGHNA and YNFKEQ. The V and J ends lost 0 bases and 0 bases respectively, with 12 bases between them. The CDR3 has 17 residues. CDR3 in DNA: TGTGCCAGCAGCCAAGAATCGCGGCAGGACTCTGGAAACACCATATATTTT. Translating it yields CASSQESRQDSGNTIYF.

By proportion, this clonotype is medium-sized. The J gene is TRBJ1-5, the V gene TRBV28; a possible D gene is TRBD1 (6 bases). The ends were cut back, 6 bases at V and 3 bases at J, with 12 bases in the middle. The CDR3 runs to 14 residues. Germline V gene lookup returns CDR1 MDHEN and CDR2 SYDVKM. Here the CDR3 DNA reads TGTGCCAGCAGGCGAACAGGGATCAATCAGCCCCAGCATTTT. It yields the protein CASRRTGINQPQHF.

This clonotype has at least ten counts. CDR3 DNA sequence: TGTGCCAGCAGTTCCCCCCAGGGTTCTGGAAACACCATATATTTT. As protein: CASSSPQGSGNTIYF. The chain joins TRBV12-3 or TRBV12-4 to TRBJ1-3; a possible D gene is TRBD1 (5 bases). With 4 bases removed from V and 1 base from J, the gap between germline ends came to 11 bases. The CDR3 is made up of 15 amino acids.

There are many counts of this clonotype. The CDR3 loop is CSVEWDRDTEAFF. The CDR3 coding sequence is TGCAGCGTTGAATGGGACAGGGATACTGAAGCTTTCTTT. V and J are TRBV29-1 and TRBJ1-1, with 9 bases lining up with TRBD1. The V segment lost 2 bases and the J segment 5 bases; nucleotides outside the gene matches: 3. Germline-derived CDR1 and CDR2 are SQVTM and ANQGSEA. The CDR3 covers 13 residues. The complete variable domain, with remaining parts taken from reference TRBV29-1 and TRBJ1-1, reads SAVISQKPSRDICQRGTSLTIQCQVDSQVTMMFWYRQQPGQSLTLIATANQGSEATYESGFVIDKFPISRPNLTFSTLTVSNMSPEDSSIYLCSVEWDRDTEAFFGQGTRLTVV.

This clonotype has just a few counts. The chain joins TRBV12-3 or TRBV12-4 to TRBJ1-5; TRBD1 is a possible D gene (6 bases). The CDR3 spans 16 residues. V lost 7 bases and J 3 bases, leaving 19 bases between the germline ends. Here the CDR3 DNA reads TGTGCCAGCACCCTACAGGGCTCCGGGAACAATCAGCCCCAGCATTTT. Translation: CASTLQGSGNNQPQHF.

This clonotype was observed at least ten times. The CDR3 reads CASNGGTGETQYF. The DNA of the CDR3 is TGCGCCAGCAACGGGGGGACGGGGGAGACCCAGTACTTC. The rearrangement uses TRBV5-1 and TRBJ2-5; TRBD2 matches 7 bases. After removal of 6 bases from V and 5 bases from J, the junction contained 7 bases not matched to a gene. Per the germline V gene, CDR1 is SGHRS and CDR2 is YFSETQ. The CDR3 sequence is 13 residues long.

There are many counts of this clonotype. A junction boundary mismatches the germline segment, possibly from a read error. V is TRBV10-2 and J is TRBJ2-3; D possibly matches TRBD1 or TRBD2 (5 bases each). CDR1 WSHSY and CDR2 SAAADI come from the germline V gene. The CDR3 totals 14 residues. CDR3 DNA: TGCGCCAGCAGTGATGGGACGGGCACGGATACGCAGTATTTT. It is translated as CASSDGTGTDTQYF.

At least ten counts were recorded for this clonotype. The V call is TRBV20-1, the J call TRBJ2-3, with D tentatively TRBD1 (6 bases). The germline V and J ends were trimmed by 6 bases and 0 bases, with 16 bases remaining between them. This CDR3 is built from 15 residues. Germline CDR1 and CDR2: DFQATT and SNEGSKA (reference sequence). CDR3 nucleotide sequence: TGCAGTGCGACCACCGGGACAACCAGCACAGATACGCAGTATTTT. It encodes CSATTGTTSTDTQYF.

There are many counts of this clonotype. CDR3 residues: CASRGTADTGELFF. DNA for the CDR3: TGTGCCAGCAGGGGGACAGCTGACACCGGGGAGCTGTTTTTT. This chain uses TRBV25-1 with TRBJ2-2; 7 nucleotides match TRBD1. V lost 6 bases, J lost 3 bases, and 4 bases stayed unmatched. CDR3 size: 14 residues. Germline CDR1 MGHDK, CDR2 SYGVNS.